These 17 T cell receptor beta chains came from one sample sequenced in a study of shared clonotypes between healthy human individuals. In the naive CD8 group, cells lacked CD45RO and were positively selected for CCR7, so terminally differentiated effector memory CD45RA+ cells were left out. TCRdb keeps only in-frame clones here, not all; method: immunoSEQ multiplex PCR. This table has roughly 1,800,000 clones, roughly 95% appearing once. The specimen sequenced was naive CD8+ T cells sorted from blood. The receptor set was obtained from a man between 18 and 29 years old in good health.

The chain couples TRBV10-2 to TRBJ2-7; D is possibly TRBD2 (5 bases). CDR3 size: 14 residues. Trimming took off 1 base at V and 7 bases at J, with 14 bases between the two ends. CDR1 WSHSY and CDR2 SAAADI come from the germline V gene. The DNA of the CDR3 is TGCGCCAGCAGTGAGTTGGGAGCCGCGTGGGAGCAGTACTTC. Translation gives CASSELGAAWEQYF.

About this clone itself: Other DNA sequences of this sample code for an identical CDR3. The V call is TRBV6-1, the J call TRBJ2-1; 10 nucleotides line up with TRBD2. The CDR3 has 14 amino acids. V lost 5 bases and J lost 3; bases outside the gene matches: 1. Germline-derived CDR1 and CDR2 are MNHNS and SASEGT. This chain's CDR3 is CASSLAGGYNEQFF. DNA for the CDR3: TGTGCCAGCAGTTTAGCGGGAGGCTACAATGAGCAGTTCTTC.

This rearrangement joins TRBV19 to TRBJ1-1, with a tentative D call TRBD1 (5 bases). The CDR3 extends over 14 amino acids. Germline V lookup: CDR1 LNHDA, CDR2 SQIVND (reference sequence). The ends were cut back, 5 bases at V and 0 bases at J, with 10 bases in the middle. This CDR3 reads CASSPWGVNTEAFF. CDR3 coding DNA: TGTGCCAGTAGTCCTTGGGGGGTGAACACTGAAGCTTTCTTT.

The CDR3 reads CASSYLPGTDSGNTIYF. CDR3 DNA sequence: TGTGCCAGCAGCTACCTCCCCGGGACAGACTCTGGAAACACCATATATTTT. The chain is built from TRBV7-9 and TRBJ1-3; 7 positions match TRBD1. This CDR3 region has 17 residues. V lost 4 bases to trimming and J lost 0 bases; unmatched junction nucleotides: 9. Germline V lookup: CDR1 SEHNR, CDR2 FQNEAQ (reference sequence).

The chain joins TRBV28 to TRBJ2-7; TRBD1 matches at 8 bases. The V and J ends lost 5 bases and 3 bases, in that order; junction bases with no gene match: 6. The CDR3 totals 14 residues. Germline CDR1 MDHEN, CDR2 SYDVKM. CDR3 protein: CASSATGAVYEQYF. The CDR3 region has the DNA TGTGCCAGCAGTGCGACAGGGGCCGTCTACGAGCAGTACTTC.

The V and J genes are TRBV27 and TRBJ1-2; maybe TRBD1 (5 bases). In germline, CDR1 is MNHEY, CDR2 SMNVEV (reference sequence). V lost 4 bases and J 8 bases, leaving 14 bases between the germline ends. The CDR3 has 13 amino acids. CDR3 coding DNA: TGTGCCAGCAGTTCTTTGGGGGTATGGGGCTACACCTTC. Translating gives CASSSLGVWGYTF.

The rearrangement uses TRBV27 and TRBJ2-7; TRBD2 agrees at 11 bases. This CDR3 region has 15 residues. Per the germline V gene, CDR1 is MNHEY and CDR2 is SMNVEV (reference sequence). CDR3 protein: CASGGAAGPYHEQYF. The CDR3, as DNA: TGTGCTAGCGGGGGGGCAGCGGGCCCCTATCACGAGCAGTACTTC.

This sequence joins TRBV7-8 and TRBJ2-2, with a weak D call TRBD1 (6 bases). The V gene lost 7 bases and the J gene lost 3 bases, with 21 bases spanning the gap. This CDR3 has 17 residues. The germline V gene encodes CDR1 SGHVS and CDR2 FQNEAQ. The CDR3 nucleotides read TGTGCCAGCAACTTTGGGACAAGGGGAAAGTACACCGGGGAGCTGTTTTTT. It specifies CASNFGTRGKYTGELFF.

Notes on this clone: This sample also contains other DNA sequences that code for the same CDR3. V is TRBV6-6 and J is TRBJ2-7; no clear D gene. CDR3 length: 13 residues. V was pared by 0 bases and J by 4 bases, with 7 bases between. The V gene's germline CDR1 is MNHNY and CDR2 SVGAGI (reference sequence). The CDR3 region is CASSYSTEYEQYF. The CDR3 nucleotides read TGTGCCAGCAGTTACTCGACCGAGTACGAGCAGTACTTC.

The genes are TRBV5-4 and TRBJ2-7; 8 positions agree with TRBD2. J was trimmed by 3 bases and V by 4 bases; bases with no gene match: 6. Germline CDR1 is SGHNT and CDR2 is YYREEE (reference sequence). There are 14 residues in the CDR3. CDR3 in amino acids: CASSQYLAGYEQYF. The CDR3 DNA sequence: TGTGCCAGCAGCCAATATCTAGCGGGCTACGAGCAGTACTTC.

The chain has TRBV2 and TRBJ2-7; 7 bases are shared with TRBD2. The CDR3 is made up of 16 amino acids. Germline V gene data show CDR1 as SNHLY and CDR2 as FYNNEI. With V trimmed by 4 bases and J by 3 bases, 12 bases remained unmatched. The DNA of the CDR3 is TGTGCCAGCAGTGTTACGGCTAGCGGAGATTACTACGAGCAGTACTTC. Amino acid sequence: CASSVTASGDYYEQYF.

The chain joins TRBV11-2 to TRBJ2-7; D gene ambiguous. Trimming shortened V by 2 bases and J by 5 bases, and 4 bases separated the two germline ends. Germline CDR1 SGHAT, CDR2 FQNNGV. This CDR3 spans 11 amino acids. CDR3 protein: CASSLTNEQYF. In DNA, the CDR3 is TGTGCCAGCAGCTTAACGAACGAGCAGTACTTC. Combining the CDR3 with reference TRBV11-2 and TRBJ2-7 gives the whole variable domain EAGVAQSPRYKIIEKRQSVAFWCNPISGHATLYWYQQILGQGPKLLIQFQNNGVVDDSQLPKDRFSAERLKGVDSTLKIQPAKLEDSAVYLCASSLTNEQYFGPGTRLTVT.

A note on this clone: The same CDR3 is also encoded by other DNA sequences in this sample. The gene calls are TRBV11-2 and TRBJ2-7, with unresolved D. Deletions cut 2 bases from V and 4 bases from J, with 6 bases between. The CDR3 extends over 12 amino acids. Germline V gene lookup returns CDR1 SGHAT and CDR2 FQNNGV. The CDR3 is CASSLLGYEQYF. The CDR3 nucleotides read TGTGCCAGCAGCTTACTGGGTTACGAGCAGTACTTC.

The V and J genes are TRBV6-5 and TRBJ1-5, with D possibly matching TRBD1 (5 bases). This CDR3 is built from 15 residues. V was cut by 5 bases and J by 2 bases, with 13 bases left in between. In germline, CDR1 is MNHEY, CDR2 SVGAGI. CDR3 residues: CASSAGRVGNQPQHF. For the CDR3, the DNA is TGTGCCAGCAGTGCGGGACGAGTGGGCAATCAGCCCCAGCATTTT.

A single count supports this clone. The chain links TRBV9 to TRBJ2-7; possibly TRBD1 for D (6 bases). The CDR3 spans 15 residues. The germline gives CDR1 SGDLS, CDR2 YYNGEE. V lost 0 bases and J lost 5, with 15 bases in between. The CDR3 protein is CASSVVGRGRDEQYF. As DNA, the CDR3 is TGTGCCAGCAGCGTAGTGGGCAGGGGTCGCGACGAGCAGTACTTC. Using reference TRBV9 and TRBJ2-7 for the parts outside the CDR3, the full variable domain is DSGVTQTPKHLITATGQRVTLRCSPRSGDLSVYWYQQSLDQGLQFLIQYYNGEERAKGNILERFSAQQFPDLHSELNLSSLELGDSALYFCASSVVGRGRDEQYFGPGTRLTVT.

This clone showed up just a few times. The chain combines TRBV9 with TRBJ1-2; D is unclear. Germline V gene sequence: CDR1 SGDLS, CDR2 YYNGEE. This CDR3 comprises 14 residues. V lost 4 bases and J lost 7, with 17 bases in between. CDR3 region: CASSRPYPDSGYTF. CDR3 DNA sequence: TGTGCCAGCAGCCGACCTTACCCGGACTCTGGCTACACCTTC.

The chain joins TRBV6-4 to TRBJ2-5; D perhaps matches TRBD2 (7 bases). The length of the CDR3 is 12 residues. Germline V gene sequence: CDR1 MRHNA, CDR2 SNTAGT. Trimming removed 3 bases at V and 11 bases at J, with 13 bases between. The CDR3 DNA sequence: TGTGCCAGCAGTGATGAGGGGGGGGAGCAGTACTTC. It yields the protein CASSDEGGEQYF.